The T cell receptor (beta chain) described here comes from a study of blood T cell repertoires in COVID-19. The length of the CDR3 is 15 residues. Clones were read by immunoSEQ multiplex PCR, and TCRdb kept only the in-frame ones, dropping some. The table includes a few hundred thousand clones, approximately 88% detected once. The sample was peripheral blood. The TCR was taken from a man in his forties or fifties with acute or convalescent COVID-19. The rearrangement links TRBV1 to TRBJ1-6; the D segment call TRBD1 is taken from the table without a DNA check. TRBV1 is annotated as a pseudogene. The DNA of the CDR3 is TGCACCAGCAGCCGGTGGGACAGTCGCAATTCACCCCTCCACTTT. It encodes CTSSRWDSRNSPLHF.